The 17 T cell receptor beta chains below come from one sample, sequenced in a study of CD8 T cells in ankylosing spondylitis. TCRdb processed the 5' RACE reads anew with MiXCR; each CDR3 protein has one entry. The data hold 250,000 to 300,000 distinct CDR3 sequences, with about 20% observed a single time. Sample: blood, either unsorted or a sorted T cell fraction (not recorded which). The receptor source for this set is a male donor with ankylosing spondylitis or in good health (not recorded which).

The rearrangement uses TRBV20-1 and TRBJ1-2; D is unclear. V was trimmed by 3 bases and J by 0 bases, leaving 11 bases between them. The CDR3 is 14 amino acids. Germline CDR1 DFQATT, CDR2 SNEGSKA (reference sequence). The CDR3 sequence is CSARGSGANYGYTF. In DNA, the CDR3 is TGCAGTGCTAGGGGGTCAGGCGCTAACTATGGCTACACCTTC.

This clonotype was seen many times. The chain employs TRBV4-3 and TRBJ2-1; 9 bases match TRBD1. The J segment lost 4 bases and the V segment lost 1 base, leaving 5 bases of the junction unmatched. The CDR3 contains 16 residues. Germline V lookup: CDR1 LGHNA, CDR2 YSLEER. The CDR3 sequence is CASSQGETGGYNEQFF. For the CDR3, the DNA is TGCGCCAGCAGCCAAGGAGAGACAGGGGGATACAATGAGCAGTTCTTC.

This sequence joins TRBV7-9 and TRBJ1-4; a possible D gene is TRBD1 (6 bases). Germline CDR1 reads SEHNR; CDR2 reads FQNEAQ (reference sequence). CDR3 size: 16 residues. Trimming pared 5 bases from V and 3 bases from J, leaving 16 bases between. The CDR3 sequence: CASSVVGGASNEKLFF. CDR3 nucleotide sequence: TGTGCCAGCAGCGTGGTCGGGGGCGCATCTAATGAAAAACTGTTTTTT. Supplemented by reference TRBV7-9 and TRBJ1-4, the full variable domain reads DTGVSQNPRHKITKRGQNVTFRCDPISEHNRLYWYRQTLGQGPEFLTYFQNEAQLEKSRLLSDRFSAERPKGSFSTLEIQRTEQGDSAMYLCASSVVGGASNEKLFFGSGTQLSVL.

The chain joins TRBV15 to TRBJ1-1; D is perhaps TRBD1 (5 bases). This CDR3 region has 12 residues. Germline values: CDR1 LNHNV, CDR2 YYDKDF (reference sequence). Trimming pared 5 bases from V and 5 bases from J, leaving 9 bases between. The CDR3 protein is CATSGWGTEAFF. The CDR3 DNA reads TGTGCCACCAGCGGCTGGGGGACTGAAGCTTTCTTT.

The chain recombines TRBV29-1 with TRBJ2-1; TRBD2 aligns across 7 bases. The CDR3 has 17 amino acids. V was clipped by 8 bases and J by 4 bases; unmatched bases: 20. CDR1 and CDR2 (germline): SQVTM, ANQGSEA. CDR3 bases: TGCAGCTCTGACGGTACTGGCGGCGGGGGAACTTACAATGAGCAGTTCTTC. Protein product: CSSDGTGGGGTYNEQFF.

This clonotype showed up many times. The chain employs TRBV4-3 and TRBJ2-1; TRBD2 matches at 7 bases. Germline V lookup: CDR1 LGHNA, CDR2 YSLEER. With V trimmed by 2 bases and J by 1 base, 2 bases remained unmatched. This CDR3 comprises 15 residues. Written as DNA, the CDR3 is TGCGCCAGCAGCCAAATAGCGGGTTCCTACAATGAGCAGTTCTTC. This codes for CASSQIAGSYNEQFF.

The gene calls are TRBV24-1 and TRBJ2-1; maybe TRBD1 (6 bases). Germline V lookup: CDR1 KGHDR, CDR2 SFDVKD. The ends were cut back, 2 bases at V and 7 bases at J, with 14 bases in the middle. The CDR3 length is 15 residues. The CDR3 region is CATSDSQGLRNEQFF. In nucleotides, the CDR3 is TGTGCCACCAGTGATTCACAGGGTCTGAGGAATGAGCAGTTCTTC.

In its sample, this clonotype was seen many times. The chain has TRBV7-9 and TRBJ1-1; no clear D. CDR3 length: 12 amino acids. Trimming took off 3 bases at V and 4 bases at J, with 6 bases between the two ends. Germline values: CDR1 SEHNR, CDR2 FQNEAQ (reference sequence). CDR3 sequence: CASSFHSTEAFF. The CDR3, as DNA: TGTGCCAGCAGCTTCCATAGCACTGAAGCTTTCTTT. Full variable domain (missing parts from reference TRBV7-9 and TRBJ1-1): DTGVSQNPRHKITKRGQNVTFRCDPISEHNRLYWYRQTLGQGPEFLTYFQNEAQLEKSRLLSDRFSAERPKGSFSTLEIQRTEQGDSAMYLCASSFHSTEAFFGQGTRLTVV.

This clonotype was counted only a few times. CDR3 nucleotides: TGTGCCAGCAGCGTAGGGCAGAGTCATGAGACCCAGTACTTC. It yields the protein CASSVGQSHETQYF. V and J are TRBV9 and TRBJ2-5, with D unclear. V lost 0 bases, J lost 5 bases, and 11 bases lay in between. Germline CDR1 and CDR2: SGDLS and YYNGEE. The CDR3 loop spans 14 amino acids.

V is TRBV29-1 and J is TRBJ2-5; D perhaps matches TRBD1 (5 bases). V was clipped by 5 bases and J by 2 bases, with 15 bases between them. This CDR3 is 14 amino acids long. CDR1 and CDR2 (germline): SQVTM, ANQGSEA. The CDR3 protein is CSVYLAGPQETQYF. The CDR3, as DNA: TGCAGCGTTTATCTCGCAGGGCCGCAAGAGACCCAGTACTTC.

In this sample, this clonotype turned up a few times. This rearrangement joins TRBV9 to TRBJ2-7; D call uncertain. Germline V lookup: CDR1 SGDLS, CDR2 YYNGEE. The CDR3 contains 14 residues. The V gene lost 2 bases and the J gene lost 6 bases, with 15 bases spanning the gap. The CDR3 nucleotides read TGTGCCAGCAGCGTCGGAATCCTAAGTTCCGAGCAGTACTTC. Encoded protein: CASSVGILSSEQYF.

The chain links TRBV7-9 to TRBJ2-1, with D perhaps matching TRBD1 or TRBD2 (5 bases each). CDR1 and CDR2 (germline): SEHNR, FQNEAQ (reference sequence). Trimming removed 3 bases from V and 10 bases from J, with 7 bases in between. There are 11 residues in the CDR3. The CDR3 DNA follows: TGTGCCAGCAGCTTCGAGGGGGAGCAGTTCTTC. Its protein is CASSFEGEQFF.

This clonotype was seen a few times. The chain couples TRBV5-1 to TRBJ2-1; 12 bases match TRBD2. Germline V gene data show CDR1 as SGHRS and CDR2 as YFSETQ. The CDR3 covers 20 residues. J gave up 8 bases and V 3 bases, and 21 bases lay outside the gene matches. The CDR3 reads CASSSAMLTSGRGPLDEQFF. CDR3 DNA: TGCGCCAGCAGCTCGGCGATGCTGACTAGCGGGAGAGGCCCCCTCGATGAGCAGTTCTTC.

This clonotype was detected ten times or more. The genes are TRBV6-5 and TRBJ1-1; D remains unclear. Deletions cut 4 bases from V and 8 bases from J, with 8 bases between. CDR3 length equals 11 residues. From germline, CDR1 is MNHEY and CDR2 SVGAGI. The DNA for the CDR3 is TGTGCCAGCAGTTTGGGCAGGGAAGCTTTCTTT. Protein: CASSLGREAFF.

The chain is built from TRBV6-1 and TRBJ2-1; 11 bases map to TRBD2. The CDR3 extends over 18 amino acids. V lost 5 bases, J lost 0 bases, and 9 bases stayed unmatched. Germline values: CDR1 MNHNS, CDR2 SASEGT. The CDR3 DNA reads TGTGCCAGCAGTACCGGGACTAGCGGCTCGAGCTCCTACAATGAGCAGTTCTTC. It translates to CASSTGTSGSSSYNEQFF.

A few counts support this clonotype. CDR3 region: CASIRDSLDTEAFF. The CDR3 DNA follows: TGTGCCAGCATAAGGGACAGCCTTGACACTGAAGCTTTCTTT. The genes are TRBV27 and TRBJ1-1, with 7 bases that match TRBD1. The J segment lost 3 bases and the V segment lost 7 bases, leaving 8 bases of the junction unmatched. The CDR3 totals 14 residues. Per germline, CDR1 MNHEY and CDR2 SMNVEV (reference sequence).

This clonotype has more than one count but fewer than ten. V and J are TRBV5-1 and TRBJ2-1; D possibly corresponds to TRBD2 (6 bases). Germline loops: CDR1 SGHRS, CDR2 YFSETQ. Trimming cost V 1 base and J 8 bases, with 13 bases left between them. The CDR3 consists of 14 residues. CDR3 sequence reads: CASSLYSTRDEQFF. CDR3 nucleotide sequence: TGCGCCAGCAGCTTGTATTCGACTAGGGATGAGCAGTTCTTC.